The present TCR beta chain was sequenced within a study of blood T cell repertoires in COVID-19. In the study overall: COVID-19 samples collected from the United States, Italy and Spain covered acute and convalescent phases.

Between the trimmed V and J ends, which lost 3 bases and 1 base, there was a span of 9 bases. The CDR3 extends over 14 amino acids. Looked up from germline, CDR1 is SGDLS and CDR2 is YYNGEE. The repertoire was sequenced with immunoSEQ multiplex PCR; TCRdb's copy has only in-frame clones and lacks some. The sample gives hundreds of thousands of clones, 84% of which show up once; about 6.6% is in the top ten. The material sequenced was PBMCs or T cells enriched from blood (not recorded which). The rearrangement links TRBV9 to TRBJ2-3; D not resolved. The TCR sequence derives from a woman in her forties who had recovered from COVID-19. The CDR3 bases are TGTGCCAGCAGCGGAGTTACCCGCACAGATACGCAGTATTTT. It translates to CASSGVTRTDTQYF.